This record covers a single T cell receptor (beta chain). This sample is drawn from a study of blood T cell repertoires in COVID-19. The wider study: Acute and convalescent COVID-19 specimens originated in the United States, Italy and Spain. The cDNA or gDNA used as material had been derived from T cells, B-cell-depleted T cells, or PBMCs.

In the original processing: Reference gene primer amplification gave estimated nucleated cell counts. TCRdb's table, derived via immunoSEQ multiplex PCR, lists solely in-frame clones and lacks some. The DNA gave D and trimming, while V, J and clone size come from that table. Of about 160,000 clones in the sample, roughly 80% were seen once. The CDR3 has 15 amino acids. With V trimmed by 0 bases and J by 4 bases, 3 bases remained unmatched. CDR1 and CDR2 (germline): SEHNR, FQNEAQ (reference sequence). Sequencing was done on a sample of peripheral blood. The clonotype originates from a man between 70 and 80 years old with acute or convalescent COVID-19. The chain carries TRBV7-9 and TRBJ1-2, with 9 bases that match TRBD1. CDR3 sequence reads: CASSLARQGVYGYTF. The DNA of the CDR3 is TGTGCCAGCAGCTTAGCGAGACAGGGGGTCTATGGCTACACCTTC. Looking up the rest from reference TRBV7-9 and TRBJ1-2 gives the full variable domain: DTGVSQNPRHKITKRGQNVTFRCDPISEHNRLYWYRQTLGQGPEFLTYFQNEAQLEKSRLLSDRFSAERPKGSFSTLEIQRTEQGDSAMYLCASSLARQGVYGYTFGSGTRLTVV.